These T cell receptor beta chains were read from a single sample in a study of blood T cells in healthy people across ages. TCRdb recomputed calls from the 5' RACE reads with MiXCR, one row per CDR3 protein. Among hundreds of thousands of distinct CDR3 sequences listed, more than 20% were seen once. This sample was shared with a second study, whose subject was T cells of mothers and their children.

Sequencing was done on a sample of blood. These TCRs come from a boy aged 5 to 17 in good health. Each CDR3 is given with its conserved first and last residue. D genes are given only for firm matches. The size of a clone is reported for some rows only, either as once, few or many, or as a class for expanded clones.

cdr3_nt,cdr3_aa,j_call,v_call,clone_size,d_call
TGTGCCAGCAGCCAGAACAGGGAGGTTGAGACCCAGTACTTC,CASSQNREVETQYF,TRBJ2-5,TRBV4-2,NA,NA
TGTGCCAGCAGCCAAGCCCCCCGGGGGATAGGTAAAGAGACCCAGTACTTC,CASSQAPRGIGKETQYF,TRBJ2-5,TRBV4-2,NA,NA
TGCAGTGCCGAAACAGGGGATGACTACAATGAGCAGTTCTTC,CSAETGDDYNEQFF,TRBJ2-1,TRBV20-1,NA,TRBD1
TGTGCCAGCAGCCAAACGTCTTGGCGGGAGGGCCCCTACAATGAGCAGTTCTTC,CASSQTSWREGPYNEQFF,TRBJ2-1,TRBV14,NA,TRBD2
TGTGCCAGCAGCATAGTGGCTTACGAGCAGTACTTC,CASSIVAYEQYF,TRBJ2-7,TRBV7-9,NA,NA
TGCAGCGTTGATTTGGACCCGCATTTGAATGAGCAGTTCTTC,CSVDLDPHLNEQFF,TRBJ2-1,TRBV29-1,few,NA
TGTGCCAGCGGCCCAACTAGCGGGAGAGGTGATGAGCAGTTCTTC,CASGPTSGRGDEQFF,TRBJ2-1,TRBV7-9,NA,TRBD2
TGTGCCAGCAGTTTAATGGGTGGGGCACCCCTCCACTTT,CASSLMGGAPLHF,TRBJ1-6,TRBV27,few,NA
TGTGCCAGCAGTCCCCCCCCGCGGGAGCTTCCCAAAAATGAGCAGTTCTTC,CASSPPPRELPKNEQFF,TRBJ2-1,TRBV28,NA,TRBD2
TGTGCCAGCAGCTGGAGGTCGGAGACTGAAGCTTTCTTT,CASSWRSETEAFF,TRBJ1-1,TRBV7-3,few,NA
TGCGCCAGCAGCCGTGTCGGGGTTAATCAGCCCCAGCATTTT,CASSRVGVNQPQHF,TRBJ1-5,TRBV4-1,few,NA
TGTGCCATCACGAGGGCCCGAACAATGGAGCAGTTCTTC,CAITRARTMEQFF,TRBJ2-1,TRBV10-3,NA,NA
TGCAGTGCTACAAGAAGGGAAGGCCTTTCCCTCCACTTT,CSATRREGLSLHF,TRBJ1-6,TRBV20-1,NA,NA
TGTGCCAGCAGTTTATCAGGGACATTCTACGAGCAGTACTTC,CASSLSGTFYEQYF,TRBJ2-7,TRBV27,many,NA
TGTGCCAGCAGCGTAGTGGGGCAGGGCCGGTACAATGAGCAGTTCTTC,CASSVVGQGRYNEQFF,TRBJ2-1,TRBV9,NA,NA
TGTGCCAGCATCTTTACAGGGACTGGAAACACCATATATTTT,CASIFTGTGNTIYF,TRBJ1-3,TRBV7-9,few,NA
TGTGCCAGCAGTGAGGACGGGTACGTAAGATTCTCCTACGAGCAGTACTTC,CASSEDGYVRFSYEQYF,TRBJ2-7,TRBV6-1,few,NA
TGCGCCAGCAGCCCGAGGACAGCTATGAACACTGAAGCTTTCTTT,CASSPRTAMNTEAFF,TRBJ1-1,TRBV5-1,NA,NA
TGTGCCAGCAGGGCAACCAGGGGGAGCTCCTACGAGCAGTACTTC,CASRATRGSSYEQYF,TRBJ2-7,TRBV28,NA,TRBD1
TGTGCCAGCATCCGGACAGGGGTTAGCACAGATACGCAGTATTTT,CASIRTGVSTDTQYF,TRBJ2-3,TRBV28,NA,TRBD1
TGTGCCAGCATTATAGTATCTTACAATGAGCAGTTCTTC,CASIIVSYNEQFF,TRBJ2-1,TRBV25-1,few,NA
TGTGCCAGCAGTGAATCTAGTGTAGGACTCCAGGGAGCTTTCTTT,CASSESSVGLQGAFF,TRBJ1-1,TRBV25-1,few,NA
TGTGCCATCACTGGTAGGGTACCCCGGAGGGTCTATGGCTACACCTTC,CAITGRVPRRVYGYTF,TRBJ1-2,TRBV10-3,NA,NA
TGTGCCAGCAGCCCGCCCAACAGGGCTGAGCAGTTCTTC,CASSPPNRAEQFF,TRBJ2-1,TRBV7-9,many,NA
TGCAGCACTGTCTCCGGGAACACCGGGGAGCTGTTTTTT,CSTVSGNTGELFF,TRBJ2-2,TRBV29-1,few,NA
TGTGCCACGGGACTAGCGGGAGCGGTTGAGCAGTTCTTC,CATGLAGAVEQFF,TRBJ2-1,TRBV10-3,NA,TRBD2
TGTGCCAGCAGTGCGACAGGGGTAGAGGAGCAGTACTTC,CASSATGVEEQYF,TRBJ2-5,TRBV6-1,NA,TRBD1
TGTGCCATCAGTGGGGACGATACGCAGTATTTT,CAISGDDTQYF,TRBJ2-3,TRBV10-3,NA,NA
TGTGCCAGCATGGGACTAGCGGAAGAGACCCAGTACTTC,CASMGLAEETQYF,TRBJ2-5,TRBV5-4,NA,TRBD2
TGCAGTGCTAGATCAGGTAGCGAGGGCATCTCACAGTCCTACAATGAGCAGTTCTTC,CSARSGSEGISQSYNEQFF,TRBJ2-1,TRBV20-1,few,NA
TGTGCCAGCAGCGGAACCCGGGACAGGGGGCAAGGTGAGCAGTTCTTC,CASSGTRDRGQGEQFF,TRBJ2-1,TRBV9,NA,TRBD1
TGCGCCAGCAGCTTGGCCGGAGTTAACTATGGCTACACCTTC,CASSLAGVNYGYTF,TRBJ1-2,TRBV5-1,NA,NA
TGTGCCATCAGCGGGACTGTTTCTAACTATGGCTACACCTTC,CAISGTVSNYGYTF,TRBJ1-2,TRBV10-3,NA,NA
TGTGCCATCAGTGACCCCGACAACCAAGAGACCCAGTACTTC,CAISDPDNQETQYF,TRBJ2-5,TRBV10-3,NA,NA
TGCAGTGCTAGGGGACTAGCGGGAGATGGTGAGCAGTTCTTC,CSARGLAGDGEQFF,TRBJ2-1,TRBV20-1,few,TRBD2
TGTGCCAGCAGCTTAATGAGCGATGGGGTCCCCGCTCGAGAGACCCAGTACTTC,CASSLMSDGVPARETQYF,TRBJ2-5,TRBV7-9,few,NA
TGCAGCGTTGGGGTTAACGACGGGTTGGAGACCCAGTACTTC,CSVGVNDGLETQYF,TRBJ2-5,TRBV29-1,NA,NA
TGTGCCACCAACGGCGGGACTAGCGGGTCAGATACGCAGTATTTT,CATNGGTSGSDTQYF,TRBJ2-3,TRBV15,NA,TRBD2
TGCAGCGTTGAGGGTCCGTTAGACAGGGGGAACACTGAAGCTTTCTTT,CSVEGPLDRGNTEAFF,TRBJ1-1,TRBV29-1,NA,TRBD1
TGCAGCGTCGGGTTCGGGGACGAGCAGTACTTC,CSVGFGDEQYF,TRBJ2-7,TRBV29-1,few,NA
TGTGCCAGTTCCGGGTCCGATTATGGCTACACCTTC,CASSGSDYGYTF,TRBJ1-2,TRBV2,NA,NA
TGCGGTGCTAGAGATAGCGGGGCCTACGAGCAGTACTTC,CGARDSGAYEQYF,TRBJ2-7,TRBV20-1,NA,TRBD2
TGTGCCAGCAGTTACAGTACCCAGGTTACCTACGAGCAGTACTTC,CASSYSTQVTYEQYF,TRBJ2-7,TRBV6-5,NA,NA
TGCAGTGCTAAGCGGGGTCCCCTCTACGAGCAGTACTTC,CSAKRGPLYEQYF,TRBJ2-7,TRBV20-1,few,TRBD2
TGTGCCAGCAGGGCTACGGGGTCATACGAGCAGTACTTC,CASRATGSYEQYF,TRBJ2-7,TRBV28,many,NA
TGTGCCAGCAGGACCGGAGACAGTAACGTCTACGAGCAGTACTTC,CASRTGDSNVYEQYF,TRBJ2-7,TRBV7-9,NA,NA
TGTGCCAGCAGTTTTCCACTAACCAGCGGGACCTCCAATGAGCAGTTCTTC,CASSFPLTSGTSNEQFF,TRBJ2-1,TRBV28,few,TRBD2
TGTGCCAGCAGCCAATTCCGGGATTTAAACATTCAGTACTTC,CASSQFRDLNIQYF,TRBJ2-4,TRBV13,few,NA
TGCAGCGTTGAAGACGGTTGGGGGGCGCGGGCCCAAGAGACCCAGTGCTTC,CSVEDGWGARAQETQCF,TRBJ2-5,TRBV29-1,NA,NA
TGTGCCAGCAGTACGCCCGGGACTAGTAGGAATGAACAGTTCTTC,CASSTPGTSRNEQFF,TRBJ2-1,TRBV6-6,NA,TRBD2
TGTGCCAGCAGCGGGTCACGGAGCTCCTACAATGAGCAGTTCTTC,CASSGSRSSYNEQFF,TRBJ2-1,TRBV7-9,few,NA